This T cell receptor beta chain was sequenced during a study of OX40 agonist ivuxolimab in advanced cancers. Unmatched junction bases numbered 9, after V lost 3 bases and J lost 5 bases. The CDR3 loop spans 16 amino acids. CDR1 is SGHTA and CDR2 is FQGNSA in the germline V gene. Profiled with immunoSEQ multiplex PCR; TCRdb holds only in-frame clones, not every one. The data show about 68,000 clones, with approximately 81% seen just once and around 0.7% held by the top ten. Notes on this clone: What it binds is unknown.

General study points: Expanded clones were, on average, more numerous in CD8+ T cells than in CD4+.

The sequence was collected from an adult with an advanced solid tumor such as melanoma, head and neck, liver or kidney cancer. Material: CD4+ or CD8+ T cells sorted from blood, obtained in a trial of the OX40 agonist ivuxolimab. The chain uses TRBV7-2 and TRBJ2-3; 9 bases agree with TRBD2. CDR3 amino acids: CASSFRGGGAVDTQYF. CDR3 sequence (DNA): TGTGCCAGCAGCTTCCGTGGCGGGGGGGCGGTAGATACGCAGTATTTT.